This T cell receptor (beta chain) emerged from a study of OX40 agonist ivuxolimab in advanced cancers. About the research overall: Three patients, one with hepatocellular carcinoma and two with cutaneous melanoma, achieved partial responses.

Trimming pared 5 bases from V and 4 bases from J, leaving 17 bases between. The CDR3 runs to 15 residues. Germline V gene data show CDR1 as SNHLY and CDR2 as FYNNEI. Assay used: immunoSEQ multiplex PCR; TCRdb lists only in-frame clones, some missing. The table records about 62,000 clones, 84% of them present only once. The source of this sequence is an adult with an advanced solid tumor such as melanoma, head and neck, liver or kidney cancer. The source was CD4+ or CD8+ T cells sorted from blood, collected in a trial of the OX40 agonist ivuxolimab. The gene calls are TRBV2 and TRBJ1-1; D uncertain. The CDR3 spells CASSYIGFQSTEAFF. The CDR3 coding sequence is TGTGCCAGCAGTTACATAGGGTTTCAGAGCACTGAAGCTTTCTTT.